The clone carrying this T cell receptor beta chain has a count of ten or more. Time point indicated: before trial treatment. The data were obtained in a study of low-dose radiotherapy and immunotherapy resistance in tumors. Trimming cost V 3 bases and J 5 bases; bases outside gene matches: 5. The CDR3 spans 14 residues. Germline V gene sequence: CDR1 MNHEY, CDR2 SMNVEV (reference sequence). Gene-specific TRAV and TRBV primers were used for first-strand cDNA, covering alpha and beta chains. With a V-primer adapter and a constant-region primer, TCRs were amplified for 20 to 25 PCR cycles. From the reads, TCRdb called clonotypes with MiXCR, one entry per CDR3 protein. Counted here are approximately 84,000 distinct CDR3 sequences, 15% to 20% occurring once; the ten biggest clones make up 2.5% to 3%.

The chain recombines TRBV27 with TRBJ1-2, with 8 nucleotides matching TRBD1. The sequencing here drew on PBMCs, taken before treatment. The receptor was isolated from a male donor with prostate cancer. CDR3 amino acids: CASSLSGQGYGYTF. In DNA, the CDR3 is TGTGCCAGCAGTTTGAGTGGACAGGGATATGGCTACACCTTC.